This TCR beta chain derives from a study of identical twins. The study's findings and limits: Its conclusions, products of cross-sectional statistical analysis, did not come from following the same donors. Researchers caution that invariant MAIT and iNKT cells could partly confound zero-insertion analyses.

TCRdb itself ran the 5' RACE reads through MiXCR, one entry per CDR3 protein. The profile shows 300,000 to 400,000 distinct CDR3 sequences, roughly 12% of them singletons. For this clonotype: Its target is unknown.

The CDR3 loop spans 15 amino acids. In germline, CDR1 is SGHRS, CDR2 YFSETQ. The V end was cut by 0 bases, the J end by 4 bases, with 12 bases between. The sample was also reused in another study, on yellow fever vaccine responses in identical twins.

Sequencing used CD8+ T cells sorted from blood. This sequence joins TRBV5-1 and TRBJ2-3; D not resolved. The clonotype was recovered from a woman aged 18-29 years in good health. CDR3 region: CASSLGGLEADTQYF. CDR3 coding DNA: TGCGCCAGCAGCTTGGGAGGCCTAGAAGCAGATACGCAGTATTTT.